The clone carrying this T cell receptor beta chain was picked up a small number of times. The source of the sample is a study of Graves' ophthalmopathy and Graves' hyperthyroidism. Excluded: other autoimmune disease, uncontrolled infection, pregnancy or lactation. An approximately 10 ml volume of fresh peripheral blood provided the PBMCs. The CDR3 sequence is 16 residues long. The J segment lost 1 base and the V segment lost 2 bases, leaving 5 bases of the junction unmatched. CDR1 and CDR2 (germline): MGHRA, YSYEKL. RNA transcripts served as template for amplifying TCR beta CDR3 sequences. The workflow started with a first-round RT-PCR run with HTBI primers and then moved on to a second-round multiplex PCR. MiXCR, run by TCRdb on the multiplex PCR reads, gives a single entry per CDR3 protein. This table has 220,000 or so distinct CDR3 sequences, about 22% appearing once.

The V gene is TRBV4-1, the J gene TRBJ2-3, with 8 positions matching TRBD2. The sequencing input was peripheral blood. The receptor's source is a woman aged 45 to 65 with Graves' ophthalmopathy. Here the CDR3 DNA reads TGCGCCAGCAGCCAACGATCCGGGGGGGGCACAGATACGCAGTATTTT. Amino acids: CASSQRSGGGTDTQYF.